This TCR beta chain is drawn from a study of CD8 T cells in ankylosing spondylitis. The ends were cut back, 5 bases at V and 2 bases at J, with 13 bases in the middle. The CDR3 covers 14 residues. This clonotype was seen ten or more times. TCRdb recomputed calls from the 5' RACE reads with MiXCR, one row per CDR3 protein. The sample lists 250,000 or so distinct CDR3 sequences, about 10% occurring once. The sample was blood, either unsorted or a sorted T cell fraction (not recorded which). The rearrangement joins TRBV12-3 or TRBV12-4 to TRBJ2-7, with a weak D call TRBD2 (5 bases). The TCR originated in a male donor with ankylosing spondylitis or in good health (not recorded which). This chain's CDR3 is CASSRTPGTYEQYF. The CDR3 DNA reads as TGTGCCAGCAGTCGCACCCCGGGGACCTACGAGCAGTACTTC.